These T cell receptor beta chains were read from a single sample in a study of OX40 agonist ivuxolimab in advanced cancers. Libraries were prepared by immunoSEQ multiplex PCR; TCRdb keeps only in-frame clonotypes and omits some of them. The sample has tens of thousands of clones; roughly nine tenths are singletons. The sequencing used CD4+ or CD8+ T cells sorted from blood, collected in a trial of the OX40 agonist ivuxolimab. These receptors all stem from an adult with an advanced solid tumor such as melanoma, head and neck, liver or kidney cancer. CDR3s include the opening cysteine and the closing phenylalanine or tryptophan. Each record gives: V gene, D gene, clone size, CDR3 length, J gene, CDR3 DNA, CDR3 protein. The D gene is left open where the match is weak. Not every row has a clone size; where given, it reads once, few, many or a size class.

TRBV6-5,NA,NA,11,TRBJ1-1,TGTGCCAGTCGGGACAACACTGAAGCTTTCTTT,CASRDNTEAFF
TRBV5-1,NA,NA,15,TRBJ1-4,TGCGCCAGCAGCTCCTCAGGGGCGAATAATGAAAAACTGTTTTTT,CASSSSGANNEKLFF
TRBV29-1,TRBD1,NA,14,TRBJ1-2,TGCAGCGTTGAAGCCCGGACAGGGAACTATGGCTACACCTTC,CSVEARTGNYGYTF
TRBV29-1,NA,NA,10,TRBJ1-1,TGCAGCGTAGTGAACACTGAAGCTTTCTTT,CSVVNTEAFF
TRBV19,TRBD2,NA,14,TRBJ2-1,TGTGCCAGTAGTATGGGCGGGAGGAGCCATGAGCAGTTCTTC,CASSMGGRSHEQFF
TRBV7-9,TRBD1,NA,16,TRBJ1-1,TGTGCCAGCAGCTTCAGGGGGACAAGTTTTAGCACTGAAGCTTTCTTT,CASSFRGTSFSTEAFF
TRBV10-2,TRBD2,NA,17,TRBJ2-3,TGCGCCAGCAGTGAGTCGATAGCGGGAGGACGCACAGATACGCAGTATTTT,CASSESIAGGRTDTQYF
TRBV6-5,NA,once,15,TRBJ1-1,TGTGCCAGCAGTTTAACCCAGACCCTGAACACTGAAGCTTTCTTT,CASSLTQTLNTEAFF
TRBV28,TRBD1,NA,15,TRBJ2-1,TGTGCCACCGTCCCGGCAGGGGGCGCATACAATGAGCAGTTCTTC,CATVPAGGAYNEQFF
TRBV11-3,NA,once,12,TRBJ2-7,TGTGCCAGCAGCTTAGGTCGCGACGAGCAGTACTTC,CASSLGRDEQYF
TRBV19,NA,few,13,TRBJ1-2,TGTGCCAGTAGTATGAAGGGTAACTATGGCTACACCTTC,CASSMKGNYGYTF
TRBV5-1,NA,NA,15,TRBJ2-1,TGCGCCAGCAGCCCAGGACTCGGCTCCTACAATGAGCAGTTCTTC,CASSPGLGSYNEQFF
TRBV6-9,TRBD2,NA,14,TRBJ2-7,TGTGCCAGCAGCCGACTAGCGGGAGAAGCTGAGCAGTACTTC,CASSRLAGEAEQYF
TRBV7-9,NA,NA,17,TRBJ2-3,TGTGCCAGCAGCAAAACGTCGGGCTCGACAAGCACAGATACGCAGTATTTT,CASSKTSGSTSTDTQYF
TRBV9,TRBD2,NA,16,TRBJ2-1,TGTGCCAGCAGCGCCAAACTAGCGGGAGGCCGTAATGAGCAGTTCTTC,CASSAKLAGGRNEQFF
TRBV4-3,TRBD1,NA,15,TRBJ2-2,TGCGCCAGCAGCCAAGGAGGGACAGGGGAAGGGGAGCTGTTTTTT,CASSQGGTGEGELFF
TRBV7-2,NA,NA,12,TRBJ1-4,TGTGCCAGCAGCTTAGCGAGGGAAAAACTGTTTTTT,CASSLAREKLFF
TRBV7-6,TRBD2,NA,17,TRBJ2-1,TGTGCCAGCAGCTCCCGACTAGCGGGACCCATTTACAATGAGCAGTTCTTC,CASSSRLAGPIYNEQFF
TRBV7-9,NA,NA,14,TRBJ2-6,TGTGCCAGCAGCTTAGGGTCCGGGGCCAACGTCCTGACTTTC,CASSLGSGANVLTF
TRBV4-3,NA,NA,15,TRBJ2-2,TGCGCCAGCAGCCAAGCACCCCAGAACACCGGGGAGCTGTTTTTT,CASSQAPQNTGELFF
TRBV10-2,NA,NA,14,TRBJ1-1,TGCGCCAGCAGAATAGGGAATATGAACACTGAAGCTTTCTTT,CASRIGNMNTEAFF
TRBV5-4,NA,NA,14,TRBJ2-7,TGTGCCAGCAGCATCCAGGGGATCCCCTACGAGCAGTACTTC,CASSIQGIPYEQYF